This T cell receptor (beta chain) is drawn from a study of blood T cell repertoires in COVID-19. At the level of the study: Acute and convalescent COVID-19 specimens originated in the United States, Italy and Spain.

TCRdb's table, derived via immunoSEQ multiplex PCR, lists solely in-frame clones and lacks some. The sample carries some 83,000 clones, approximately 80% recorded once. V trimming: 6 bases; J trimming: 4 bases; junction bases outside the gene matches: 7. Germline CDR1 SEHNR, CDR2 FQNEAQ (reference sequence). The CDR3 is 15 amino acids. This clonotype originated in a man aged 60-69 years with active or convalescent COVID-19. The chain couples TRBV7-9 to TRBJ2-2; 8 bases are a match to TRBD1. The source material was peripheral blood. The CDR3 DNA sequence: TGTGCCAGCAGTCCCCAGGGGGCGGGCACCGGGGAGCTGTTTTTT. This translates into CASSPQGAGTGELFF.